Listed below are T cell receptor beta chains from one sample, sequenced in a study of blood T cell repertoires in COVID-19. Profiled with immunoSEQ multiplex PCR; TCRdb holds only in-frame clones, not every one. The sample carries a few hundred thousand clones, approximately 85% recorded once. The material sequenced was peripheral blood. Every receptor here comes from a man in his forties with acute or convalescent COVID-19. The CDR3 runs from the conserved cysteine through the conserved F or W. D genes are given only for firm matches. A clone size is listed for some rows: how often the clone was seen (once, few, many), or a class if it is expanded.

cdr3_length | clone_size | j_call | d_call | v_call | cdr3_aa | cdr3_nt
15 | NA | TRBJ2-7 | TRBD1 | TRBV10-3 | CAISGRDREIYEQYF | TGTGCCATCAGTGGCCGGGACAGGGAGATCTACGAGCAGTACTTC
14 | few | TRBJ1-2 | NA | TRBV4-2 | CASSQEIGDQGYTF | TGTGCCAGCAGCCAAGAAATAGGGGATCAAGGCTACACCTTC
16 | NA | TRBJ1-5 | NA | TRBV18 | CASSPPGGLINQPQHF | TGTGCCAGCTCACCACCGGGAGGGCTGATCAATCAGCCCCAGCATTTT
12 | NA | TRBJ1-1 | NA | TRBV2 | CASVGDTAEAFF | TGTGCCAGCGTAGGGGATACGGCTGAAGCTTTCTTT
14 | NA | TRBJ2-1 | NA | TRBV5-4 | CASSPDTVYNEQFF | TGTGCCAGCAGCCCGGACACAGTCTACAATGAGCAGTTCTTC
14 | NA | TRBJ2-3 | NA | TRBV5-1 | CASSLRPGVDTQYF | TGCGCCAGCAGCTTGAGGCCAGGCGTCGATACGCAGTATTTT
14 | many | TRBJ1-2 | NA | TRBV3-1/TRBV3-2 | CASRQGGQSSGYTF | TGTGCCAGCAGACAGGGCGGACAGAGTTCTGGCTACACCTTC
16 | NA | TRBJ2-7 | NA | TRBV3-1/TRBV3-2 | CASSQEGLADSYEQYF | TGTGCCAGCAGCCAGGAGGGTTTAGCGGATTCCTACGAGCAGTACTTC
13 | once | TRBJ1-4 | NA | TRBV5-4 | CASSETNNEKLFF | TGTGCCAGCTCGGAAACTAATAATGAAAAACTGTTTTTT
14 | NA | TRBJ2-7 | NA | TRBV29-1 | CSAVRGGQGYEQYF | TGCAGCGCCGTCCGGGGGGGACAGGGTTACGAGCAGTACTTC
13 | NA | TRBJ1-2 | TRBD1 | TRBV2 | CSNGAGGYYGYTF | TGTTCCAACGGCGCAGGGGGGTACTATGGCTACACCTTC
15 | NA | TRBJ1-1 | NA | TRBV9 | CASSVQQRGNTEAFF | TGTGCCAGCAGCGTCCAGCAGAGAGGGAACACTGAAGCTTTCTTT
15 | NA | TRBJ2-1 | NA | TRBV6-6 | CASSYSSSSYNEQFF | TGTGCCAGCAGTTACTCGAGTTCCTCCTACAATGAGCAGTTCTTC
14 | NA | TRBJ1-2 | NA | TRBV5-1 | CASSPLASPGGYTF | TGCGCCAGCAGCCCTTTGGCCAGCCCGGGGGGCTACACCTTC
13 | NA | TRBJ2-2 | NA | TRBV12-3/TRBV12-4 | CASEDRPTGELFF | TGTGCCAGTGAGGACAGACCCACCGGGGAGCTGTTTTTT
13 | NA | TRBJ1-2 | TRBD1 | TRBV7-6 | CASSPTGNYGYTF | TGTGCCAGCAGCCCGACAGGGAACTATGGCTACACCTTC
13 | NA | TRBJ2-5 | TRBD2 | TRBV6-4 | CASRAGEEMTQYF | TGTGCCAGCAGAGCGGGGGAGGAGATGACCCAGTACTTC
14 | NA | TRBJ2-7 | NA | TRBV7-2 | CASSSRTRTYEQYF | TGTGCCAGCAGCTCACGGACAAGAACCTACGAGCAGTACTTC
14 | NA | TRBJ2-7 | TRBD1 | TRBV10-1 | CASRPGQGQGEQYF | TGCGCCAGCAGGCCGGGACAGGGGCAGGGCGAGCAGTACTTC
11 | once | TRBJ1-1 | TRBD1 | TRBV18 | CASSPGQGAFF | TGTGCCAGCTCACCAGGACAGGGGGCTTTCTTT
16 | NA | TRBJ1-6 | TRBD1 | TRBV7-2 | CASSLGTGDGGSPLHF | TGTGCCAGCAGCTTAGGGACAGGGGATGGAGGATCACCCCTCCACTTT
14 | NA | TRBJ1-2 | NA | TRBV28 | CASSGSPGTEGYTF | TGTGCCAGCAGTGGGTCCCCGGGGACTGAAGGCTACACCTTC
13 | NA | TRBJ1-2 | NA | TRBV12-3/TRBV12-4 | CASSPGGSYGYTF | TGTGCCAGCAGCCCCGGGGGTTCGTATGGCTACACCTTC
15 | NA | TRBJ1-3 | NA | TRBV30 | CAWSVAGFPGNTIYF | TGTGCCTGGAGTGTCGCGGGGTTTCCTGGAAACACCATATATTTT
11 | NA | TRBJ1-4 | NA | TRBV20-1 | CSAMRNEKLFF | TGTTCCGCTATGCGTAATGAAAAACTGTTTTTT
18 | NA | TRBJ1-5 | NA | TRBV7-8 | CASSLVSFSSYSNQPQHF | TGTGCCAGCAGCTTAGTATCGTTCTCTTCGTATAGCAATCAGCCCCAGCATTTT
16 | NA | TRBJ1-1 | NA | TRBV11-2 | CASSRPGGAAYTEAFF | TGTGCCAGCAGCCGCCCTGGCGGGGCGGCTTACACTGAAGCTTTCTTT
19 | NA | TRBJ2-2 | TRBD2 | TRBV3-1/TRBV3-2 | CASSQGSVGGGPLTGELFF | TGTGCCAGCAGCCAAGGGAGTGTTGGCGGGGGGCCGCTCACCGGGGAGCTGTTTTTT
16 | NA | TRBJ1-4 | NA | TRBV15 | CATSRDRSGTNEKLFF | TGTGCCACCAGCAGGGACAGATCGGGGACTAATGAAAAACTGTTTTTT
15 | NA | TRBJ2-1 | TRBD2 | TRBV9 | CASSVLQRGVNEQFF | TGTGCCAGCAGCGTCCTACAACGGGGGGTTAATGAGCAGTTCTTC
14 | NA | TRBJ2-2 | NA | TRBV5-5 | CASSFARGGEELFF | TGTGCCAGCAGCTTCGCGCGGGGTGGAGAGGAGCTGTTTTTT
15 | NA | TRBJ1-5 | NA | TRBV30 | CAWSTSRQGRQPQHF | TGTGCCTGGAGTACCTCGCGGCAGGGAAGGCAGCCCCAGCATTTT
14 | NA | TRBJ1-5 | NA | TRBV7-8 | CASSLAGGVQPQHF | TGTGCCAGCAGCTTAGCAGGGGGGGTTCAGCCCCAGCATTTT
14 | NA | TRBJ1-1 | NA | TRBV5-5 | CASSRREENTEAFF | TGTGCCAGCAGCCGCAGGGAGGAGAACACTGAAGCTTTCTTT
17 | NA | TRBJ1-2 | TRBD1 | TRBV7-9 | CASSPKAGTGMGDGYTF | TGTGCCAGCAGCCCCAAAGCAGGGACAGGGATGGGGGATGGCTACACCTTC
15 | NA | TRBJ1-6 | NA | TRBV3-1/TRBV3-2 | CASSQEGFQGSPLHF | TGTGCCAGCAGCCAAGAGGGTTTTCAGGGTTCACCCCTCCACTTT
13 | once | TRBJ2-3 | NA | TRBV7-2 | CASSLGRGDTQYF | TGTGCCAGCAGCTTAGGACGGGGAGATACGCAGTATTTT
16 | NA | TRBJ1-5 | NA | TRBV5-1 | CASSTAGQYSNQPQHF | TGCGCCAGCAGCACAGCAGGCCAATATAGCAATCAGCCCCAGCATTTT
17 | NA | TRBJ1-1 | NA | TRBV4-3 | CASSQGGGGIKNTEAFF | TGCGCCAGCAGCCAGGGGGGTGGAGGCATAAAGAACACTGAAGCTTTCTTT
14 | NA | TRBJ1-4 | NA | TRBV11-2 | CASSLDGRGEKLFF | TGTGCCAGCAGCTTGGACGGTCGGGGTGAAAAACTGTTTTTT
14 | NA | TRBJ1-2 | TRBD1 | TRBV7-9 | CASSREDRAGGYTF | TGTGCCAGCAGCAGAGAGGACAGGGCAGGGGGCTACACCTTC
15 | NA | TRBJ1-2 | TRBD1 | TRBV6-5 | CASSINPMTGNGYTF | TGTGCCAGCAGTATTAATCCCATGACAGGGAATGGCTACACCTTC
14 | NA | TRBJ2-1 | TRBD2 | TRBV6-1 | CASSDLAGYNEQFF | TGTGCCAGCAGTGATTTAGCGGGCTACAATGAGCAGTTCTTC
13 | NA | TRBJ1-2 | NA | TRBV5-4 | CASTTAERLGYTF | TGTGCCAGCACCACGGCCGAGAGGCTAGGCTACACCTTC
14 | NA | TRBJ2-5 | TRBD1 | TRBV5-1 | CASSGNRGQETQYF | TGCGCCAGCAGCGGGAACAGGGGGCAAGAGACCCAGTACTTC